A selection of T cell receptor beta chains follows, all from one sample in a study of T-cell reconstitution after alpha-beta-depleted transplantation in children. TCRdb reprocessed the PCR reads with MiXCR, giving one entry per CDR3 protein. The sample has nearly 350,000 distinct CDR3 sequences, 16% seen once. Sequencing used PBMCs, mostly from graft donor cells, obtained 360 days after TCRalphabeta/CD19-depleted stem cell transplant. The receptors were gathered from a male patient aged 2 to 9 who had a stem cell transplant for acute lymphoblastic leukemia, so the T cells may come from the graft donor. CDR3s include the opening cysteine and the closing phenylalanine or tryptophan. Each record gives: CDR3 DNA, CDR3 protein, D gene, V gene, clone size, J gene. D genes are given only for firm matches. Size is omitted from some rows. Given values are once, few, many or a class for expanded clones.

TGCAGTGCCACCAGGGGGCAGGCCTATGGCTACACCTTC	CSATRGQAYGYTF	TRBD1	TRBV20-1	-	TRBJ1-2
TGCAGTGCTAGAGATATCAAGGGGCCGTACAATGAGCAGTTCTTC	CSARDIKGPYNEQFF	-	TRBV20-1	few	TRBJ2-1
TGTGCCAGCAGCCAGGGGACTAGCCCCGATACGCAGTATTTT	CASSQGTSPDTQYF	TRBD2	TRBV3-1	-	TRBJ2-3
TGTGCCAGCTCACCCGACAGATCCGAGGGGAACACTGAAGCTTTCTTT	CASSPDRSEGNTEAFF	-	TRBV18	-	TRBJ1-1
TGTGCCAGCAGCTTGGTCGGGGAGGGAACTAATGAAAAACTGTTTTTT	CASSLVGEGTNEKLFF	-	TRBV5-6	-	TRBJ1-4
TGCGCCACCTCCCCAATCGAAGATACGCAGTATTTT	CATSPIEDTQYF	-	TRBV4-3	many	TRBJ2-3
TGTGCCATCAGTTCTGGACAGGGCGGTAATTCACCCCTCCACTTT	CAISSGQGGNSPLHF	TRBD1	TRBV10-3	-	TRBJ1-6
TGCGCCAGCAGCGTCGGGACATTTAACACCGGGGAGCTGTTTTTT	CASSVGTFNTGELFF	-	TRBV5-1	-	TRBJ2-2
TGTGCCAGCAGCTACAGGGTTCCTTCCTACAATGAGCAGTTCTTC	CASSYRVPSYNEQFF	-	TRBV28	many	TRBJ2-1
TGCAGCGTTGTAACTAGAGGCACCGGGGAGCTGTTTTTT	CSVVTRGTGELFF	-	TRBV29-1	few	TRBJ2-2
TGTGCCAGCAGGTTCGGCGTTGAGCAGTTCTTC	CASRFGVEQFF	-	TRBV28	few	TRBJ2-1
TGTGCCAGCAGCCCCGGGGGCAGTCCCGGATTTACCGGGGAGCTGTTTTTT	CASSPGGSPGFTGELFF	-	TRBV9	-	TRBJ2-2
TGTGCCAGCAGCCAAGGAGGGTACGAGCAGTACTTC	CASSQGGYEQYF	-	TRBV4-2	many	TRBJ2-7
TGTGCCAGCAGCGTAACAGGGCTTGATTCACCCCTCCACTTT	CASSVTGLDSPLHF	-	TRBV9	-	TRBJ1-6
TGTGCCAGCAGCTTAGCCCACCCCCGACTAGCGGGAGAGAGAGGGAGACGGGGGACCCAGTACTTC	CASSLAHPRLAGERGRRGTQYF	TRBD2	TRBV11-1	-	TRBJ2-5
TGTGCCAGCAGTTTCGGAGGGGGGGCCAAAAACATTCAGTACTTC	CASSFGGGAKNIQYF	-	TRBV27	-	TRBJ2-4
TGTGCCAGCAGTTCCGCCAACAAGCAGTTCTTC	CASSSANKQFF	-	TRBV25-1	-	TRBJ2-1
TGCGCCAGCAGCCAGGACCCTTTCCTAGCGGGAGGGAACAATGAGCAGTTCTTC	CASSQDPFLAGGNNEQFF	TRBD2	TRBV4-3	many	TRBJ2-1
TGTGCCAGCAGCTTAGAAAGCCTGACAGTTAATGAGCAGTTCTTC	CASSLESLTVNEQFF	-	TRBV7-2	-	TRBJ2-1
TGTGCCAGCAGTGAAGGGGGAGGCCCCTACAATGAGCAGTTCTTC	CASSEGGGPYNEQFF	-	TRBV2	few	TRBJ2-1
TGTGCCACCAGCAGAGATCCGGTAGCGGGAGATATCACAGATACGCAGTATTTT	CATSRDPVAGDITDTQYF	TRBD2	TRBV15	many	TRBJ2-3
TGTGCCAGCAGTTTACAAGGACAGCGTTACGAGCAGTACTTC	CASSLQGQRYEQYF	-	TRBV28	many	TRBJ2-7
TGTGCCAGCAGACCCGGACTAGCGGAGCAGTTCTTC	CASRPGLAEQFF	TRBD2	TRBV11-2	-	TRBJ2-1
TGCGCCAGCAGCCAAGCAGGTCTTGACTACGAGCAGTACTTC	CASSQAGLDYEQYF	-	TRBV4-1	-	TRBJ2-7
TGTGCCACCGGCCGGACTAGCGGATATAGCACAGATACGCAGTATTTT	CATGRTSGYSTDTQYF	TRBD2	TRBV15	-	TRBJ2-3
TGCGCCAGCAGCCAAATGGCCGGGACAGGGCTCTATGGCTACACCTTC	CASSQMAGTGLYGYTF	TRBD1	TRBV4-1	once	TRBJ1-2
TGCAGCGTTGGGGTCCCAGCTAACTATGGCTACACCTTC	CSVGVPANYGYTF	-	TRBV29-1	many	TRBJ1-2
TGTGCCAGCACCCTAACGAGGAATTCACCCCTCCACTTT	CASTLTRNSPLHF	-	TRBV12-3/TRBV12-4	few	TRBJ1-6
TGTGCCAGCAGCCAAGAGGTGCTAGCGGTGACGAACACCGGGGAGCTGTTTTTT	CASSQEVLAVTNTGELFF	TRBD2	TRBV3-1	-	TRBJ2-2
TGCAGCGTGGACGGACAGGGGTTCCACAATGAGCAGTTCTTC	CSVDGQGFHNEQFF	TRBD1	TRBV29-1	many	TRBJ2-1
TGTGCCAGCAGCCTACAGGGGAACACTGAAGCTTTCTTT	CASSLQGNTEAFF	-	TRBV12-3/TRBV12-4	many	TRBJ1-1
TGTGCCAGCAGCTTGACGACTATAGCGGCCACAGATACGCAGTATTTT	CASSLTTIAATDTQYF	-	TRBV5-4	-	TRBJ2-3
TGCGCCAGCAGCCAAGTGAGGGGGGAGGCGCAGTATTTT	CASSQVRGEAQYF	-	TRBV4-3	few	TRBJ2-3
TGTGCCAGTAGTATGTCAAGCGGACCCTCCTACGAGCAGTACTTC	CASSMSSGPSYEQYF	-	TRBV19	few	TRBJ2-7
TGTGCCAGCAGTTATGGGCCGATCTACAATGAGCAGTTCTTC	CASSYGPIYNEQFF	-	TRBV12-3/TRBV12-4	few	TRBJ2-1
TGCAGTGCTAGAGATGCGGGACGGAGTTCTGAAAAACTGTTTTTT	CSARDAGRSSEKLFF	-	TRBV20-1	-	TRBJ1-4
TGTGCCAGCAGCTCGGGGGGCTCCTACGAGCAGTACTTC	CASSSGGSYEQYF	TRBD2	TRBV27	-	TRBJ2-7
TGCAGTGCTAGGTGGGAAAACACCATATATTTT	CSARWENTIYF	-	TRBV20-1	few	TRBJ1-3
TGTGCCAGCATGCTAGCGGGAGACGAGCAGTTCTTC	CASMLAGDEQFF	TRBD2	TRBV2	-	TRBJ2-1
TGCAGCGTTGTACTAGCGCCTAGGGAAGAGCAGTACTTC	CSVVLAPREEQYF	TRBD2	TRBV29-1	few	TRBJ2-7
TGCAGTGCTTTACTCGCTAGCTCCTACAATGAGCAGTTCTTC	CSALLASSYNEQFF	-	TRBV20-1	few	TRBJ2-1
TGTGCCAGCAGTGAACTGACAGCCATATCCACAGATACGCAGTATTTT	CASSELTAISTDTQYF	-	TRBV6-1	-	TRBJ2-3
TGTGCCAGCAGCGTAGCGAGCTCCTACAATGAGCAGTTCTTC	CASSVASSYNEQFF	-	TRBV9	-	TRBJ2-1
TGCAGTGCTAGAGAGGGTTGGGCAGGGATGGACGGGGAAAAACTGTTTTTT	CSAREGWAGMDGEKLFF	-	TRBV20-1	few	TRBJ1-4
TGTGCCAGCTCATGGACCGGGACGGTGAATGAAAAACTGTTTTTT	CASSWTGTVNEKLFF	-	TRBV6-2/TRBV6-3	many	TRBJ1-4
TGTGCCAGCAGCTTAGATAGGACGTGGGGGCAGTTCTTC	CASSLDRTWGQFF	-	TRBV11-1	-	TRBJ2-1
TGTGCCAGCGACCAACCCGGACTAGCGGCCTACAATGAGCAGTTCTTC	CASDQPGLAAYNEQFF	TRBD2	TRBV7-9	-	TRBJ2-1
TGTGCCATCAATGGGGACAGGGAAATGGACACTGAAGCTTTCTTT	CAINGDREMDTEAFF	TRBD1	TRBV10-3	few	TRBJ1-1
TGTGCCAGCAGTAGTACAGGGCCTGTTTATGGCTACACCTTC	CASSSTGPVYGYTF	-	TRBV7-9	-	TRBJ1-2
TGCGCCAGCAGCCCATCATTCCTGTCTAGCGGGATTAATGAGCAGTTCTTC	CASSPSFLSSGINEQFF	TRBD2	TRBV4-3	few	TRBJ2-1
TGTGCTAGTGGTTTGGGGTCACTAGAGACCCAGTACTTC	CASGLGSLETQYF	-	TRBV12-5	-	TRBJ2-5
TGCGCCAGCAGCCAAGAAGGGGCGTGGGCAGATACGCAGTATTTT	CASSQEGAWADTQYF	-	TRBV4-3	many	TRBJ2-3
TGCAGTGCTAGAGAGCCCCCCTGGCTAGAAGAGTTAAGAAGGGTTACGCAGTATTTT	CSAREPPWLEELRRVTQYF	-	TRBV20-1	-	TRBJ2-3
TGTGCCACCGGGACAGGGAACTCCTACGAGCAGTACTTC	CATGTGNSYEQYF	TRBD1	TRBV24-1	-	TRBJ2-7
TGTGCCAGCAGCTTGTCACCGGCCGCCGGGGAGCTGTTTTTT	CASSLSPAAGELFF	-	TRBV7-3	few	TRBJ2-2
TGTGCCATCAGTGAGACTAGCGGCATATACAATGAGCAGTTCTTC	CAISETSGIYNEQFF	TRBD2	TRBV10-3	-	TRBJ2-1
TGTGCCAGCAGCGTCCAGGGGAGCTCCTACGAGCAGTACTTC	CASSVQGSSYEQYF	-	TRBV9	-	TRBJ2-7
TGCGCCAGCAGCTTGGCTTTGCATCCCCTTCTAGCGGGAGGGCTAGAGACCCAGTACTTC	CASSLALHPLLAGGLETQYF	TRBD2	TRBV5-1	-	TRBJ2-5
TGTGCCAGCAGCTTAGCGCAGGGAACTAATGAAAAACTGTTTTTT	CASSLAQGTNEKLFF	-	TRBV7-2	many	TRBJ1-4